This is a list of T cell receptor beta chains from one sample in a study of blood T cell repertoires in COVID-19. Repertoires were generated with immunoSEQ multiplex PCR, while TCRdb's copy carries only in-frame clones and drops some. The sample has almost 70,000 clones; roughly 89% are singletons. The sequenced sample was peripheral blood. These receptors were collected from a woman between 45 and 65 years old with active COVID-19. CDR3s leave out the opening cysteine and the closing phenylalanine or tryptophan. The order of the fields is V gene, J gene, CDR3 length, CDR3 protein.

>TRBV2|TRBJ2-1|13
ASRVSSSGSDEQF
>TRBV7-9|TRBJ1-4|14
ATPWGPQGTNEKLF
>TRBV5-6|TRBJ1-1|14
ASSLLTGQGNTEAF
>TRBV27|TRBJ2-7|13
ASSLSGPGGYEQY
>TRBV5-6|TRBJ2-5|12
ASSLVVTGVTQY
>TRBV5-1|TRBJ2-3|12
ASSLGLNTDTQY
>TRBV7-2|TRBJ2-2|14
ASSPTSGINTGELF
>TRBV11-1|TRBJ2-7|11
ASSPGQGGEQY
>TRBV28|TRBJ1-1|14
ASSFQVFRGRTEAF
>TRBV10-3|TRBJ2-1|17
AISESGTSGSNSYNEQF
>TRBV9|TRBJ2-7|14
ASSVASGSWNAEQY
>TRBV12-3/TRBV12-4|TRBJ2-7|10
ASSLGALEQY
>TRBV28|TRBJ1-5|13
ASSSRRFSNQPQH
>TRBV10-3|TRBJ2-1|14
AISAQASGRGNEQF
>TRBV18|TRBJ2-1|14
ASSPPALVSYNEQF
>TRBV12-5|TRBJ2-1|14
ASGPTGTSGAGEQF
>TRBV4-2|TRBJ2-2|14
ASSHLAGANTGELF
>TRBV5-1|TRBJ2-7|12
ASSNMAAAYEQY
>TRBV27|TRBJ1-2|16
ASSSPGQTVPSNYGYT
>TRBV6-2/TRBV6-3|TRBJ1-5|13
ASSPWTGSNQPQH
>TRBV30|TRBJ2-2|11
AQRDSNTGELF
>TRBV4-1|TRBJ2-1|10
ASSSGRDEQF
>TRBV10-3|TRBJ1-1|13
AISEATGVNTEAF
>TRBV5-6|TRBJ2-5|14
ASSLGSTGGEETQY
>TRBV7-8|TRBJ1-5|15
ASSSEGQITSNQPQH
>TRBV30|TRBJ2-7|11
AWSKGVFNEQY